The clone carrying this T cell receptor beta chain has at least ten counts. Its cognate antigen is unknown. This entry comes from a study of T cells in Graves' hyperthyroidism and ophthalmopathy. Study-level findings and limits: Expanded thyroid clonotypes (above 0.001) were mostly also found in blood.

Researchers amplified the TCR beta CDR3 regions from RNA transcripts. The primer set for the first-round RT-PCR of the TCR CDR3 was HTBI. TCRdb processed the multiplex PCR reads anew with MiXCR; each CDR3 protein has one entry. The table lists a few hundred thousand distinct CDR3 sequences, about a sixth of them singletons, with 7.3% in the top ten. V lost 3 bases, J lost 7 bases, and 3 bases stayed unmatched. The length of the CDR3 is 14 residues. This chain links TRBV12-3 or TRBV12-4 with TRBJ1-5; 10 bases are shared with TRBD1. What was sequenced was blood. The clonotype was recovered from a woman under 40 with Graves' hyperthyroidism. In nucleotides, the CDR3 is TGTGCCAGCAGTTTTGGACAGGGGGTCCAGCCCCAGCATTTT. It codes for CASSFGQGVQPQHF.